These 10 T cell receptor beta chains came from one sample sequenced in a study of T-cell reconstitution after alpha-beta-depleted transplantation in children. Overall study findings and caveats: Newly generated T cells supplied most T-cell counts and diversity one year post-transplant.

Molecular barcoding with unique molecular identifiers was used for the TCRbeta library. From the PCR reads, TCRdb called clonotypes with MiXCR, one entry per CDR3 protein. Of about 290,000 distinct CDR3 sequences listed, less than 9.5% are singletons. These receptors lack a known antigen. Sequencing was performed on peripheral blood, taken 360 days after TCRalphabeta/CD19-depleted stem cell transplant. These receptors were obtained from a female patient aged 2-10 years who had a stem cell transplant for Fanconi anemia, so the T cells may come from the graft donor.

This clonotype was picked up many times. This sequence joins TRBV4-3 and TRBJ2-1; TRBD2 might be the D (7 bases). Germline V lookup: CDR1 LGHNA, CDR2 YSLEER. V was clipped by 0 bases and J by 10 bases, with 13 bases between them. The length of the CDR3 is 14 residues. This chain's CDR3 is CASSQDRAGAEQFF. The CDR3 nucleotides read TGCGCCAGCAGCCAAGATAGGGCGGGGGCGGAGCAGTTCTTC.

The V and J genes are TRBV6-2 or TRBV6-3 and TRBJ1-2, with D possibly being TRBD1 (6 bases). The V end was cut by 2 bases, the J end by 0 bases, with 19 bases between. The CDR3 runs 18 residues. CDR1 is MNHEY, CDR2 SVGEGT, per germline. This CDR3 reads CASSYAAPGQISNYGYTF. CDR3 nucleotide sequence: TGTGCCAGCAGTTACGCCGCCCCAGGACAGATTTCTAACTATGGCTACACCTTC.

This clonotype was recorded a few times. The DNA for the CDR3 is TGTGCCAGCAGTTACTACAGGGCCACCGGGGAGCTGTTTTTT. Its translation is CASSYYRATGELFF. V and J are TRBV6-5 and TRBJ2-2; a possible D gene is TRBD1 (6 bases). V lost 1 base to trimming and J lost 4 bases, with 7 bases between them. In germline, CDR1 is MNHEY, CDR2 SVGAGI. The CDR3 totals 14 residues.

There are many counts of this clonotype. The chain has TRBV4-2 and TRBJ2-7; 10 bases are a match to TRBD1. This CDR3 is 15 amino acids long. J lost 3 bases, V lost 1 base, and 3 bases had no gene match. Germline-derived CDR1 and CDR2 are LGHNA and YNFKEQ. Here the CDR3 reads CASSQGGQGFYEQYF. DNA of the CDR3: TGTGCCAGCAGCCAAGGGGGACAGGGGTTCTACGAGCAGTACTTC.

This chain connects TRBV7-9 to TRBJ1-4, with D uncertain. The V gene lost 3 bases and the J gene lost 7 bases, with 6 bases spanning the gap. Looked up from germline, CDR1 is SEHNR and CDR2 is FQNEAQ (reference sequence). CDR3 size: 12 residues. The CDR3 DNA sequence: TGTGCCAGCAGCTTGGTGTCTGAAAAACTGTTTTTT. Protein product: CASSLVSEKLFF.

This clonotype was observed many times. V is TRBV12-3 or TRBV12-4 and J is TRBJ2-1; no firm D call. V gave up 5 bases and J gave up 7 bases, with 24 bases separating them. The CDR3 is 17 amino acids. The CDR3 protein is CASSRLMSLSNTNEQFF. The CDR3 DNA sequence: TGTGCCAGCAGTCGACTTATGTCTCTCTCAAATACGAATGAGCAGTTCTTC.

This chain uses TRBV5-4 with TRBJ1-2, with D tentatively TRBD1 (5 bases). The CDR3 loop spans 14 amino acids. Germline CDR1 and CDR2: SGHNT and YYREEE (reference sequence). V lost 4 bases, J lost 1 base, and 11 bases lay in between. As DNA, the CDR3 is TGTGCCAGCAGCGTTCAGGGCCATAACTATGGCTACACCTTC. It yields the protein CASSVQGHNYGYTF. Full variable domain (rest looked up from reference TRBV5-4 and TRBJ1-2): ETGVTQSPTHLIKTRGQQVTLRCSSQSGHNTVSWYQQALGQGPQFIFQYYREEENGRGNFPPRFSGLQFPNYSSELNVNALELDDSALYLCASSVQGHNYGYTFGSGTRLTVV.

A note on this clonotype: A much larger clone lies one base from this, so it may be a read error. The genes are TRBV20-1 and TRBJ2-1, with 12 bases lining up with TRBD2. Germline CDR1 is DFQATT and CDR2 is SNEGSKA (reference sequence). This CDR3 comprises 19 residues. The CDR3 DNA sequence: TGCAGTGCTAGGATCTGGACTAGCGGGGTTATGCCTTTTTACAATGGGCAGTTCTTC. Its translation: CSARIWTSGVMPFYNGQFF.

The table lists this clonotype with a few counts. This rearrangement joins TRBV7-3 to TRBJ2-2; D remains unclear. Germline CDR1 SGHTA, CDR2 FQGTGA. The CDR3 contains 13 residues. Trimming stripped 5 bases from V and 4 bases from J, with 8 bases between. CDR3 in amino acids: CASSPPVTGELFF. In nucleotides, the CDR3 is TGTGCCAGCAGCCCGCCGGTCACCGGGGAGCTGTTTTTT.

This clonotype showed up many times. The chain is built from TRBV6-5 and TRBJ2-2; maybe TRBD2 (6 bases). Trimming removed 5 bases at V and 7 bases at J, with 20 bases between. The germline V gene encodes CDR1 MNHEY and CDR2 SVGAGI. The CDR3 spans 16 residues. The CDR3 loop is CASSPVAGIGGGELFF. The CDR3 coding sequence is TGTGCCAGCAGTCCGGTCGCCGGGATCGGGGGCGGGGAGCTGTTTTTT.